This section outlines one T cell receptor (beta chain) sequence together with its context. Its antigen remains unknown. An end of the junction differs from the germline gene, which may be a read error. Germline assignment: CDR1 SGHAT and CDR2 FQNNGV. The CDR3 totals 14 residues. Synthesis of TCR beta cDNA was carried out from about 0.55 ug total RNA with a constant-region primer. A slightly modified ARM-PCR protocol with three nested multiplex PCR rounds produced these TCR beta libraries. Two initial PCR rounds of about 10 cycles each paired TRBV1-TRBV30 forward primers with a C-beta reverse primer. TCRdb passed the multiplex PCR reads through MiXCR, listing each CDR3 protein once. Altogether about 200,000 distinct CDR3 sequences are present, about 65% being singletons, with the ten largest covering 7% to 8.5%. Unsorted whole blood supplied the blood RNA, and germline DNA was isolated too. The patients lived with chronic HBV infection and had not yet received any treatment. Around 4 milliliters of peripheral blood were drawn presurgically.

The data were obtained in a study of tumor-infiltrating lymphocytes in primary liver carcinoma. About the study: The patient group consisted of men and women aged 30 to 69 years.

General study results and limits: Significantly larger top-250-clone fractions were found in tumors than in blood (p = 0.039).

The specimen sequenced was peripheral blood. The TCR sequence derives from an older woman with primary liver carcinoma and hepatitis B virus infection. The rearrangement uses TRBV11-2 and TRBJ2-4; D not resolved. CDR3: CASSLEARANTQCF. In DNA form, the CDR3 reads TGTGCCAGCAGCTTAGAGGCTCGTGCAAACACTCAGTGCTTC. Based on the CDR3 plus reference TRBV11-2 and TRBJ2-4, the full variable domain is EAGVAQSPRYKIIEKRQSVAFWCNPISGHATLYWYQQILGQGPKLLIQFQNNGVVDDSQLPKDRFSAERLKGVDSTLKIQPAKLEDSAVYLCASSLEARANTQCFGAGTRLSVL.